The source of this T cell receptor beta chain is a study of T cells in Graves' hyperthyroidism and ophthalmopathy. Looking at the study overall: Blood was drawn when the patient was first diagnosed and still untreated. Study-level results: In the blood, most expanded thyroid clonotypes above 0.001 appeared as well.

Patients showing uncontrolled infection, other autoimmune disease, pregnancy or lactation were ineligible. Cells are PBMCs isolated from more than 8.5 ml of fresh blood. TCR beta CDR3 regions were amplified from RNA. Initially, a first-round RT-PCR of the TCR CDR3 employed the HTBI primer set. TCRdb called the multiplex PCR reads again in MiXCR, with one record for every CDR3 protein. Of approximately 690,000 distinct CDR3 sequences in the sample, about 14% were seen once. In this sample, this clonotype turned up many times. Antigen unknown. The sequenced sample was blood. The source is a woman aged 45-65 years with Graves' ophthalmopathy.

In DNA form, the CDR3 reads TGTGCCAGCAGCGCCCACCGAGGGGACAGGGGACTGAATGAGCAGTTCTTC. Translation gives CASSAHRGDRGLNEQFF. J is TRBJ2-1 and V is TRBV9; TRBD1 matches 10 bases. The V segment lost 3 bases and the J segment 7 bases; nucleotides outside the gene matches: 13. The CDR3 is 17 residues long. The germline V gene encodes CDR1 SGDLS and CDR2 YYNGEE.